Detailed here is one T cell receptor beta chain. Its target is not known. Germline V gives CDR1 LNHNV, CDR2 YYDKDF (reference sequence). Trimming removed 6 bases from V and 4 bases from J; junction bases left unmatched: 11. This CDR3 spans 15 amino acids. This sample is drawn from a study of T cell responses to AZD1222 COVID-19 vaccine. The protocol was immunoSEQ multiplex PCR, while the TCRdb copy is restricted to in-frame clones and leaves out a portion. The repertoire consists of 150,000 or so clones, with roughly nine tenths occurring once and the leading ten covering around 4.9%. Notes on the study in general: Epitopes outside B.1.351 and B.1.1.7 mutated regions reportedly drew nearly half of spike TCRs. Spike-specific TCR breadth rose after two AZD1222 doses, and depth rose as well. Baseline seropositives among AZD1222 recipients totaled only five or six.

The sequence came from an adult in good health. The rearrangement links TRBV15 to TRBJ1-2; 7 nucleotides agree with TRBD1. Source: peripheral blood, taken on day 0 of AZD1222 vaccination. The CDR3 reads CATRSDRDLGYGYTF. DNA for the CDR3: TGTGCCACCAGAAGTGACAGGGACCTGGGCTATGGCTACACCTTC. Full variable domain (outside the CDR3, taken from reference TRBV15 and TRBJ1-2): DAMVIQNPRYQVTQFGKPVTLSCSQTLNHNVMYWYQQKSSQAPKLLFHYYDKDFNNEADTPDNFQSRRPNTSFCFLDIRSPGLGDTAMYLCATRSDRDLGYGYTFGSGTRLTVV.